Listed below are T cell receptor beta chains from one sample, sequenced in a study of blood T cell repertoires in COVID-19. Sequenced by immunoSEQ multiplex PCR; TCRdb stores in-frame clones only, minus some. Of 200,000 to 250,000 clones detected, 82% appear once; the ten largest clones hold about 3.8%. The sample consisted of peripheral blood. All receptors come from a woman aged 80 or over with acute or convalescent COVID-19. Each CDR3 is given with its conserved first and last residue. Fields, in order: clone size, D gene, J gene, V gene, CDR3 protein, CDR3 DNA. A D gene is named only where the DNA matches it firmly. A clone size is listed for some rows: how often the clone was seen (once, few, many), or a class if it is expanded.

>NA|TRBD1|TRBJ1-1|TRBV12-3/TRBV12-4
CASSSYRGSAFF
TGTGCCAGCAGTTCCTACAGGGGTTCTGCTTTCTTT
>NA|NA|TRBJ1-2|TRBV5-1
CASSLGQGNLDYGYTF
TGCGCCAGCAGCTTGGGGCAGGGGAACTTAGACTATGGCTACACCTTC
>NA|NA|TRBJ1-3|TRBV5-1
CASSLGYPKGNTIYF
TGCGCCAGCAGCTTGGGCTACCCGAAGGGAAACACCATATATTTT
>NA|TRBD1|TRBJ2-7|TRBV6-5
CASILGQVSSYEQYF
TGTGCCAGCATCCTTGGACAGGTGAGCTCCTACGAGCAGTACTTC
>NA|NA|TRBJ1-1|TRBV5-1
CASSLGKTGTFTEAFF
TGCGCCAGCAGCTTGGGTAAGACAGGCACCTTCACTGAAGCTTTCTTT
>few|TRBD2|TRBJ2-3|TRBV19
CASSIGLAGELGDTQYF
TGTGCCAGTAGTATCGGACTAGCGGGGGAGCTTGGAGATACGCAGTATTTT
>NA|TRBD1|TRBJ1-5|TRBV4-2
CASSQAGTGGGQPQHF
TGTGCCAGCAGCCAGGCCGGGACAGGGGGCGGCCAGCCCCAGCATTTT
>NA|NA|TRBJ2-1|TRBV2
CASSEPSEVGGGPRYNEQFF
TGTGCCAGCAGTGAACCGTCGGAGGTGGGCGGTGGACCCCGCTACAATGAGCAGTTCTTC
>NA|NA|TRBJ2-3|TRBV24-1
CATSDNVLDTQYF
TGTGCCACCAGTGATAATGTCCTCGATACGCAGTATTTT
>NA|TRBD1|TRBJ2-6|TRBV6-2/TRBV6-3
CASSYGGQGAYGANVLTF
TGTGCCAGCAGTTACGGGGGACAGGGGGCGTATGGGGCCAACGTCCTGACTTTC
>NA|NA|TRBJ1-2|TRBV6-5
CASSGQYYGYTF
TGTGCCAGCAGCGGACAGTACTATGGCTACACCTTC
>NA|NA|TRBJ2-5|TRBV6-1
CASSEGAGQETQYF
TGTGCCAGCAGTGAGGGGGCGGGCCAAGAGACCCAGTACTTC
>NA|TRBD1|TRBJ2-2|TRBV7-2
CASSIQGTGGELFF
TGTGCCAGCAGCATACAGGGGACGGGCGGGGAGCTGTTTTTT
>once|TRBD1|TRBJ1-1|TRBV19
CASSTRTGAVNTEAFF
TGTGCCAGTAGTACCAGGACAGGGGCCGTGAACACTGAAGCTTTCTTT
>NA|NA|TRBJ2-3|TRBV5-5
CASSLSVRGSTDTQYF
TGTGCCAGCAGCTTGTCGGTTAGGGGGAGCACAGATACGCAGTATTTT
>once|TRBD2|TRBJ2-1|TRBV7-2
CASSLRTSGGGNEQFF
TGTGCCAGCAGCCTCCGCACTAGCGGGGGGGGTAATGAGCAGTTCTTC